This is a list of T cell receptor beta chains from one sample in a study of blood T cell repertoires in COVID-19. Repertoires were generated with immunoSEQ multiplex PCR, while TCRdb's copy carries only in-frame clones and drops some. The table includes around 300,000 clones, roughly 87% detected once. The specimen was peripheral blood. The receptors derive from a man aged 18-30 years with active or convalescent COVID-19. The CDR3 runs from the conserved cysteine through the conserved F or W. Each record gives: D gene, J gene, V gene, clone size, CDR3 protein, CDR3 DNA. A D gene is named only where the DNA matches it firmly. Clone size is stated in some rows and not others, as once, few, many or a class when expanded.

>TRBD2|TRBJ2-1|TRBV4-1|NA
CASSLTSGGYGEQFF
TGCGCCAGCAGTCTAACTAGCGGGGGCTACGGGGAGCAGTTCTTC
>TRBD1|TRBJ2-3|TRBV27|NA
CASKRGQITDTQYF
TGTGCCAGCAAGAGGGGACAGATCACAGATACGCAGTATTTT
>TRBD1|TRBJ1-5|TRBV6-2/TRBV6-3|NA
CASSFTGQSGQPDQPQHF
TGTGCCAGCAGTTTCACTGGCCAGTCGGGACAGCCTGATCAGCCCCAGCATTTT
>TRBD1|TRBJ2-5|TRBV14|NA
CASSQVGQGVKETQYF
TGTGCCAGCAGCCAAGTGGGACAGGGGGTTAAGGAGACCCAGTACTTC
>TRBD2|TRBJ2-3|TRBV4-1|NA
CASSQGPSGGTDTQYF
TGCGCCAGCAGCCAAGGGCCTAGCGGGGGGACAGATACGCAGTATTTT
>TRBD2|TRBJ2-2|TRBV7-2|NA
CASSLGLAGGPVTGELFF
TGTGCCAGCAGCTTAGGTCTAGCGGGGGGGCCGGTCACCGGGGAGCTGTTTTTT
>TRBD1|TRBJ1-1|TRBV11-3|NA
CASSSGQGFGEAFF
TGTGCCAGCAGCTCCGGACAGGGGTTTGGTGAAGCTTTCTTT
>TRBD1|TRBJ1-3|TRBV7-4|NA
CASSFEGTGAGNTIYF
TGTGCCAGCAGCTTTGAAGGGACAGGGGCTGGAAACACCATATATTTT
>TRBD2|TRBJ2-3|TRBV2|NA
CASRRGGPTTDTQYF
TGTGCCAGCAGACGCGGGGGGCCCACCACAGATACGCAGTATTTT
>NA|TRBJ1-6|TRBV27|NA
CASSFDNRHYNSPLHF
TGTGCCAGCAGTTTCGACAACAGACACTATAATTCACCCCTCCACTTT
>NA|TRBJ2-6|TRBV2|NA
CASRADITSGANVLTF
TGTGCCAGCAGGGCCGATATAACCTCTGGGGCCAACGTCCTGACTTTC
>NA|TRBJ1-5|TRBV7-8|NA
CASSLWDGSGGNQPQHF
TGTGCCAGCAGCTTATGGGATGGTTCAGGGGGCAATCAGCCCCAGCATTTT
>TRBD1|TRBJ1-1|TRBV5-3|few
CARSLKGQGEAFF
TGTGCCAGAAGCTTAAAAGGACAGGGTGAAGCTTTCTTT
>NA|TRBJ1-1|TRBV6-5|NA
CASTEDRSYTEAFF
TGTGCCAGCACCGAAGACAGGTCTTACACTGAAGCTTTCTTT
>NA|TRBJ1-5|TRBV11-3|NA
CASSLQGNQPQHF
TGTGCCAGCAGCTTACAGGGCAATCAGCCCCAGCATTTT
>NA|TRBJ2-1|TRBV7-2|NA
CASSFTGTYNEQFF
TGTGCCAGCAGCTTTACGGGGACCTACAATGAGCAGTTCTTC
>TRBD1|TRBJ1-1|TRBV10-3|once
CAIRGQGNTEAFF
TGTGCCATCAGGGGACAGGGGAACACTGAAGCTTTCTTT